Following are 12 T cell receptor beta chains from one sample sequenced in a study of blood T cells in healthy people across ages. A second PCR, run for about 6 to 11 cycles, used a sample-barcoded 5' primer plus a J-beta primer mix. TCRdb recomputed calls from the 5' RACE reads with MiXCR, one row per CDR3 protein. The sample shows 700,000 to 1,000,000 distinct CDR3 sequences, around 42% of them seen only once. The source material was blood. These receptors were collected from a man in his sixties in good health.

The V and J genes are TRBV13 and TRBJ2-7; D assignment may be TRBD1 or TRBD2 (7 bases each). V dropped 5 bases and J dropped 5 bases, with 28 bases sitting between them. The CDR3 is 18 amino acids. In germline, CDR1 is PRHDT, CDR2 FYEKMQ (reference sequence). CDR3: CASSHRGDSGKSDNEQYF. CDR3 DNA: TGTGCCAGCAGCCACCGGGGGGACAGCGGAAAATCTGATAACGAGCAGTACTTC.

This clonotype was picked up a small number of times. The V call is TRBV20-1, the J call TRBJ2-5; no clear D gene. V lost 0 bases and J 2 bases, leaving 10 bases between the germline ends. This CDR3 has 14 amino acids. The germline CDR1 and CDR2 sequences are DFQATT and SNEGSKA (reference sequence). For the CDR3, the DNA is TGCAGTGCTAGAGACAGGCTCCAGCAAGAGACCCAGTACTTC. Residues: CSARDRLQQETQYF.

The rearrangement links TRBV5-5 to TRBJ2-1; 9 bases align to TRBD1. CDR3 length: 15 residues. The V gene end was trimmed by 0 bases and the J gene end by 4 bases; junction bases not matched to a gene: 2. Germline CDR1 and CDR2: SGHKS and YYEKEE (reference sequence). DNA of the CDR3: TGTGCCAGCAGCTTGGAAGGACAGGGGTACAATGAGCAGTTCTTC. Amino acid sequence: CASSLEGQGYNEQFF.

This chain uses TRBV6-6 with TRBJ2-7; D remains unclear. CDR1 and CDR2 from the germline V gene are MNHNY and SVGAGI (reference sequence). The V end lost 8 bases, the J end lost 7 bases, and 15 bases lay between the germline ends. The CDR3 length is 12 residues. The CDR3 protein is CASGTPSQEQYF. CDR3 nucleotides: TGTGCCAGCGGCACCCCAAGCCAGGAGCAGTACTTC.

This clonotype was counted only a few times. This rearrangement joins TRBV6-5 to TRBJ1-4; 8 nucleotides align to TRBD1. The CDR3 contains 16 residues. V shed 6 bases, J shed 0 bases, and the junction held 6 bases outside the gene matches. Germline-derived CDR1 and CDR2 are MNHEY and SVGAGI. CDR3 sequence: CASRRQGPATNEKLFF. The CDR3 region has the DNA TGTGCCAGCAGAAGACAGGGGCCTGCAACTAATGAAAAACTGTTTTTT.

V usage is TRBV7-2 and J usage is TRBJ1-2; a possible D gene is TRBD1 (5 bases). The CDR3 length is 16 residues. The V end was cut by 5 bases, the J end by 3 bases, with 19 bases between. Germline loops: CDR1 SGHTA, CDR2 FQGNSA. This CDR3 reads CASSVDVHRRDYGYTF. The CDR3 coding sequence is TGTGCCAGCAGCGTAGACGTTCACAGGAGGGACTATGGCTACACCTTC.

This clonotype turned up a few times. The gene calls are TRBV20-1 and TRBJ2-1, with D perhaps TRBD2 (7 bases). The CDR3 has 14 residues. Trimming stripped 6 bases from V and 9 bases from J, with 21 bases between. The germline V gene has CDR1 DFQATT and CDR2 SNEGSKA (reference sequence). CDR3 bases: TGCAGTGCCCTCCGTCGCGGGGGCATCGGTGAGCAGTTCTTC. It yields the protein CSALRRGGIGEQFF.

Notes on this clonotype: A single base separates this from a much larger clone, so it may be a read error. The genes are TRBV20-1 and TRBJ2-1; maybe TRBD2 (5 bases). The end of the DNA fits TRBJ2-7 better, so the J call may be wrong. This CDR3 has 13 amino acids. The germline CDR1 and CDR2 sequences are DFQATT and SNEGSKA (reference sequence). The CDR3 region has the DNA TGCAGTGGGACTTTTCTCTCCTACAATGAGCAGTACTTC. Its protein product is CSGTFLSYNEQYF.

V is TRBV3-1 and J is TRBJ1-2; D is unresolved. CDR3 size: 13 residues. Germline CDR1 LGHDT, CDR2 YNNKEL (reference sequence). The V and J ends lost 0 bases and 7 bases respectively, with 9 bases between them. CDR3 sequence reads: CASSQEAGRGYTF. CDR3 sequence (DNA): TGTGCCAGCAGCCAAGAGGCGGGCCGTGGCTACACCTTC.

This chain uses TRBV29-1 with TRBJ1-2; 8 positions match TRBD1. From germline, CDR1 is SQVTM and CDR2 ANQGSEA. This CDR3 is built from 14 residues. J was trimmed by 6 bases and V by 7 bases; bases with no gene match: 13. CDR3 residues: CSANPGQGSHGYTF. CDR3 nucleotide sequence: TGCAGCGCGAACCCCGGACAGGGTAGTCATGGCTACACCTTC.

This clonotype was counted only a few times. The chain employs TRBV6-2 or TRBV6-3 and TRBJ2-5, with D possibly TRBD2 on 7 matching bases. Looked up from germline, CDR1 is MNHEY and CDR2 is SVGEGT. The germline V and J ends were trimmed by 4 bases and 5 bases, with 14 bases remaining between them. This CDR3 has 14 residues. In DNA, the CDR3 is TGTGCCAGCAGTTTCGGGGGGCTAACGGAGACCCAGTACTTC. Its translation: CASSFGGLTETQYF.

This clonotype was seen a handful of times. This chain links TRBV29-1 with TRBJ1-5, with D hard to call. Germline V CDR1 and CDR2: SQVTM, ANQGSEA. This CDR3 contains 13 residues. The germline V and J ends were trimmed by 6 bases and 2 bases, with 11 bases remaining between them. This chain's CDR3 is CSVKGSGNQPQHF. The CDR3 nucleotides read TGCAGCGTGAAAGGATCAGGCAATCAGCCCCAGCATTTT. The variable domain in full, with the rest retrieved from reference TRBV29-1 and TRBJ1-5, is SAVISQKPSRDICQRGTSLTIQCQVDSQVTMMFWYRQQPGQSLTLIATANQGSEATYESGFVIDKFPISRPNLTFSTLTVSNMSPEDSSIYLCSVKGSGNQPQHFGDGTRLSIL.